This TCR beta chain was obtained from a study of blood T cell repertoires in COVID-19. Study background: The United States, Italy and Spain supplied acute and convalescent COVID-19 samples. T cells, B-cell-depleted T cells, or PBMCs provided the cDNA or gDNA that served as material.

In the authors' workflow: Reference gene primers were amplified, and this amplification served to estimate nucleated cell counts. Profiling relied on immunoSEQ multiplex PCR, and the TCRdb table lists in-frame clones only, not all of them. The D gene and trimming were derived from the DNA, and the V and J assignments and clone size from that table. The sample consists of 100,000 or so clones, 82% of them appearing once. The V end lost 8 bases, the J end lost 1 base, and 16 bases lay between the germline ends. The CDR3 sequence is 15 residues long. Germline V lookup: CDR1 MDHEN, CDR2 SYDVKM. The sample was peripheral blood. This sequence was found in a man older than 75 with acute or convalescent COVID-19. V is TRBV28 and J is TRBJ2-3, with D possibly TRBD2 on 7 matching bases. The CDR3 bases are TGTGCCAGCCTCCCCCGGGGGGCGGGCACAGATACGCAGTATTTT. The encoded protein is CASLPRGAGTDTQYF.